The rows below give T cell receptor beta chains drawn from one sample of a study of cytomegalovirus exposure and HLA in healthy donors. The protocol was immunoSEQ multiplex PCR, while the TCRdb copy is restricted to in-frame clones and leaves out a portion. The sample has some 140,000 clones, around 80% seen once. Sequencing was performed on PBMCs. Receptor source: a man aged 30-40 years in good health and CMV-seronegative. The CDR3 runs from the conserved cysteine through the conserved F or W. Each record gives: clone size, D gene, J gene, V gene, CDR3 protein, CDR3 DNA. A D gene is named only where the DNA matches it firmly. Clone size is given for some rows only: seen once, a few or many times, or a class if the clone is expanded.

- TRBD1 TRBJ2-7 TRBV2 CASSEGQGAAYEQYF TGTGCCAGCAGTGAAGGACAGGGGGCAGCCTACGAGCAGTACTTC
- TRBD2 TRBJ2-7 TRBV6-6 CASSWEGSGSNEQYF TGTGCCAGCAGCTGGGAGGGGAGCGGGAGCAACGAGCAGTACTTC
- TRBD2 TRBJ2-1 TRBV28 CASSPTGLAGIYNEQFF TGTGCCAGCAGCCCAACCGGACTAGCGGGAATCTACAATGAGCAGTTCTTC
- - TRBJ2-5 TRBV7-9 CASSPRGGRETQYF TGTGCCAGCAGCCCACGAGGGGGTAGGGAGACCCAGTACTTC
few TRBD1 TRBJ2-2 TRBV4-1 CASSRNSQGADTGELFF TGCGCCAGCAGCCGAAACTCACAGGGGGCCGACACCGGGGAGCTGTTTTTT
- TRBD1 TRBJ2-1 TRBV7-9 CASIPPGGEQFF TGTGCCAGCATCCCCCCAGGGGGTGAGCAGTTCTTC
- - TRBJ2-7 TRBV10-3 CAISESVSYEQYF TGTGCCATCAGTGAATCTGTCTCCTACGAGCAGTACTTC
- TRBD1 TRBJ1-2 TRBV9 CASSVAGQGAPLYGYTF TGTGCCAGCAGCGTAGCCGGACAGGGGGCCCCCCTCTATGGCTACACCTTC
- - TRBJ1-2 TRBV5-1 CASSLAGDLNYGYTF TGCGCCAGCAGCTTGGCTGGAGATCTTAACTATGGCTACACCTTC
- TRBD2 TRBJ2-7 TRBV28 CASSSGSTSGFYEQYF TGTGCCAGCAGTTCAGGATCGACTAGCGGGTTTTACGAGCAGTACTTC
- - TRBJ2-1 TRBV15 CATSSTTGLALDPTYNEQFF TGTGCCACCAGCAGCACGACGGGTCTAGCCCTGGACCCCACCTACAATGAGCAGTTCTTC
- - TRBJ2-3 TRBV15 CATSRAPGMEDTQYF TGTGCCACCAGCAGAGCCCCGGGGATGGAGGATACGCAGTATTTT
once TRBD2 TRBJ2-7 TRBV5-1 CASSFGTSGSYEQYF TGCGCCAGCAGCTTCGGGACTAGCGGGAGTTACGAGCAGTACTTC
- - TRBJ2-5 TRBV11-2 CASSYLGASQETQYF TGTGCCAGCAGCTATTTAGGGGCTTCCCAGGAGACCCAGTACTTC
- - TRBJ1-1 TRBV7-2 CASSSRGTEAFF TGTGCCAGCAGCTCCAGGGGCACTGAAGCTTTCTTT
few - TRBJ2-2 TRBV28 CASSFWEMNTGELFF TGTGCCAGCAGTTTTTGGGAGATGAACACCGGGGAGCTGTTTTTT
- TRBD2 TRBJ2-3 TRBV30 CAWTPSSPTSGSTDTQYF TGTGCCTGGACCCCCTCTTCCCCTACTAGCGGCAGCACAGATACGCAGTATTTT
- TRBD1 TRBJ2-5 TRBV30 CAWGTGGGVETQYF TGTGCCTGGGGGACAGGGGGCGGTGTGGAGACCCAGTACTTC
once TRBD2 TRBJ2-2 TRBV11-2 CASSSGLAGGRGTGELFF TGTGCCAGCAGCTCCGGACTAGCGGGAGGGAGAGGGACCGGGGAGCTGTTTTTT
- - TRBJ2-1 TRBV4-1 CASSQDIGGGLNEQFF TGCGCCAGCAGCCAAGATATCGGCGGAGGATTAAATGAGCAGTTCTTC
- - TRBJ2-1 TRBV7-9 CASSSVADDYNEQFF TGTGCCAGCAGCTCTGTAGCAGACGATTACAATGAGCAGTTCTTC
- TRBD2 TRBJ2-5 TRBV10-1 CASSVGLAETQYF TGCGCCAGCAGTGTGGGACTAGCGGAGACCCAGTACTTC
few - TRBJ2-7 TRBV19 CASSTPGDTSSYEQYF TGTGCCAGTAGTACCCCCGGGGATACGAGCTCCTACGAGCAGTACTTC
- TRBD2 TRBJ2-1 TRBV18 CASSRAGTSGSNEQFF TGTGCCAGCTCCCGTGCCGGGACTAGCGGAAGCAATGAGCAGTTCTTC
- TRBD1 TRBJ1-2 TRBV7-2 CASSIQTGENYGYTF TGTGCCAGCAGCATACAGACAGGGGAAAACTATGGCTACACCTTC
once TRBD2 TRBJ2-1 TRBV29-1 CSVGTSGNYNEQFF TGCAGCGTCGGGACTAGCGGGAACTACAATGAGCAGTTCTTC
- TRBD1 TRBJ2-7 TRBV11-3 CASSLQDRGEQYF TGTGCCAGCAGCTTACAGGACAGGGGTGAGCAGTACTTC
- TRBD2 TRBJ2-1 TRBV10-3 CAISFTGLENEQFF TGTGCCATCAGCTTTACGGGACTAGAAAATGAGCAGTTCTTC
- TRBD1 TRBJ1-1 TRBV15 CATSRGGTEQNTEAFF TGTGCCACCAGCAGAGGTGGGACAGAGCAGAACACTGAAGCTTTCTTT
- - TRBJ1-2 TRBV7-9 CASRNLDGYTF TGTGCCAGCAGAAATTTAGATGGCTACACCTTC
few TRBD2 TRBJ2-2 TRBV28 CASNPSGRAGTGELFF TGTGCCAGCAACCCTAGCGGGAGGGCGGGGACCGGGGAGCTGTTTTTT
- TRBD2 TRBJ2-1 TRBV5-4 CASSPERESFHEQFF TGTGCCAGCAGTCCAGAGCGGGAGTCCTTCCATGAGCAGTTCTTC
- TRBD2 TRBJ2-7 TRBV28 CISGTTTLGEQYF TGTATTAGCGGGACCACGACCCTCGGCGAGCAGTACTTC
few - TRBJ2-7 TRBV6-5 CASSYTQAYEQYF TGTGCCAGCAGTTACACTCAAGCCTACGAGCAGTACTTC
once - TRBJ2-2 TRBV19 CASSIWASNTGELFF TGTGCCAGTAGTATTTGGGCCTCGAACACCGGGGAGCTGTTTTTT
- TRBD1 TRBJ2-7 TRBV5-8 CASSSTGASTFSYEQYF TGTGCCAGCAGCTCTACAGGGGCCTCGACCTTTTCCTACGAGCAGTACTTC
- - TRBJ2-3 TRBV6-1 CASSAQEGTWDTQYF TGTGCCAGCAGTGCCCAAGAAGGGACTTGGGACACGCAGTATTTT
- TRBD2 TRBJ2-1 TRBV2 CASSPTSGSYNEQFF TGTGCCAGCAGTCCGACTAGCGGCTCCTACAATGAGCAGTTCTTC
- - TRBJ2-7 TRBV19 CASSIDPAGVYEQYF TGTGCCAGTAGTATAGACCCAGCGGGTGTCTACGAGCAGTACTTC
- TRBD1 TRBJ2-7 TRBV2 CASRGPWDRGHEQYF TGTGCCAGCAGGGGGCCGTGGGACAGGGGGCACGAGCAGTACTTC
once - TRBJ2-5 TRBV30 CAWSVSSWETQYF TGTGCCTGGAGTGTATCTAGCTGGGAGACCCAGTACTTC
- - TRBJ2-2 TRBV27 CASSLQGLFGELFF TGTGCCAGCAGTTTACAGGGGTTATTCGGGGAGCTGTTTTTT
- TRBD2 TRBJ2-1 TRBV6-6 CASSPLSGGRASEQFF TGTGCCAGCAGCCCCCTTTCGGGCGGGAGGGCGTCGGAGCAGTTCTTC
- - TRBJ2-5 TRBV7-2 CASSLSGGRQETQYF TGTGCCAGCAGCTTATCTGGCGGAAGACAAGAGACCCAGTACTTC
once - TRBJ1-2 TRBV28 CASSLWGGERYGYTF TGTGCCAGCAGTTTATGGGGAGGGGAGAGGTATGGCTACACCTTC
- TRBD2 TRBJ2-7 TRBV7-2 CASSLQGLAASYEQYF TGTGCCAGCAGCTTACAGGGACTAGCGGCCTCCTACGAGCAGTACTTC
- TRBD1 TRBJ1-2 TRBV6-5 CASSYGTGGIYGYTF TGTGCCAGCAGTTACGGGACAGGAGGCATCTACGGCTACACCTTC
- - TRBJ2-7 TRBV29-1 CSGQSGNGEQYF TGCAGCGGACAGTCAGGGAATGGCGAGCAGTACTTC
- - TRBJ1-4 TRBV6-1 CASSFRMEREKLFF TGTGCCAGCAGTTTCAGGATGGAACGCGAAAAACTGTTTTTT